This T cell receptor (beta chain) originates from a study of cytomegalovirus exposure and HLA in healthy donors. CDR1 is MNHNY, CDR2 SVGAGI, per germline (reference sequence). V was pared by 6 bases and J by 12 bases, with 20 bases between. The CDR3 runs to 13 residues. PCR involved 60 Vbeta and 13 Jbeta primers. The data were produced by immunoSEQ multiplex PCR, yet TCRdb's version contains in-frame clones alone and is incomplete. The table includes under 200,000 clones, about 77% detected once. As concerns this clone: The antigen is unknown.

Although they were nominally healthy when sampled, donors likely had unrecorded immune exposures. Study-level results: A later examination showed that TCR association rates differed by HLA locus, with DRB1 most and HLA-C fewest. It was reported that the classifier diagnosed cytomegalovirus status with high specificity and sensitivity in both the original and validation cohorts. Researchers counted some 150 TCR beta chains as cytomegalovirus-associated.

The chain employs TRBV6-6 and TRBJ1-2; D is perhaps TRBD1 (6 bases). Specimen: PBMCs. This TCR was recovered from a young man in good health and CMV-seronegative. CDR3: CASSSTTGQSHTF. Written as DNA, the CDR3 is TGTGCCAGCAGCTCTACGACGGGACAAAGCCACACCTTC.